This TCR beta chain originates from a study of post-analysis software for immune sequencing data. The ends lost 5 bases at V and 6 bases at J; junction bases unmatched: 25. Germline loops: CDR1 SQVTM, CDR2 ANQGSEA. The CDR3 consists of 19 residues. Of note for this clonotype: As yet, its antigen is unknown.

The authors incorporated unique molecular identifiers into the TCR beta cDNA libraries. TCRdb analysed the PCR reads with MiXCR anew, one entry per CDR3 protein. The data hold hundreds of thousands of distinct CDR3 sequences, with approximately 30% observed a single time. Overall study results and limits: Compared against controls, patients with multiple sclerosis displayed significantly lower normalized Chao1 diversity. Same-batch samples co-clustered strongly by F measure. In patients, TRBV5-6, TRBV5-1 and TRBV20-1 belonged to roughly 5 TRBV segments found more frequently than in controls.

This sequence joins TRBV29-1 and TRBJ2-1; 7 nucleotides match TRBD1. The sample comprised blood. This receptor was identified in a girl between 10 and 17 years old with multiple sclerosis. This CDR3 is CSVPSDRAVRKMVPNEQFF. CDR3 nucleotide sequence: TGCAGCGTTCCTTCCGACAGGGCGGTGAGAAAGATGGTCCCCAATGAGCAGTTCTTC.